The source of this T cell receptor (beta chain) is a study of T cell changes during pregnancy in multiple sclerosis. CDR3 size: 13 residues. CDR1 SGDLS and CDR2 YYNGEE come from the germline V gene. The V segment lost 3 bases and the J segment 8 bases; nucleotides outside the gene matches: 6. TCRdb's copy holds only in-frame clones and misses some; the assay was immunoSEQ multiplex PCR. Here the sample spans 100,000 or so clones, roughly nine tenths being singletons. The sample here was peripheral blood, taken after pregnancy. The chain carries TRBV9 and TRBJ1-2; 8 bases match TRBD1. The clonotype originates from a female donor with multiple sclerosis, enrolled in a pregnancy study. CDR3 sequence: CASSGGQGEGYTF. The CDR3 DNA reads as TGTGCCAGCAGCGGAGGACAGGGTGAGGGCTACACCTTC. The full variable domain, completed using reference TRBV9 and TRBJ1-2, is DSGVTQTPKHLITATGQRVTLRCSPRSGDLSVYWYQQSLDQGLQFLIQYYNGEERAKGNILERFSAQQFPDLHSELNLSSLELGDSALYFCASSGGQGEGYTFGSGTRLTVV.